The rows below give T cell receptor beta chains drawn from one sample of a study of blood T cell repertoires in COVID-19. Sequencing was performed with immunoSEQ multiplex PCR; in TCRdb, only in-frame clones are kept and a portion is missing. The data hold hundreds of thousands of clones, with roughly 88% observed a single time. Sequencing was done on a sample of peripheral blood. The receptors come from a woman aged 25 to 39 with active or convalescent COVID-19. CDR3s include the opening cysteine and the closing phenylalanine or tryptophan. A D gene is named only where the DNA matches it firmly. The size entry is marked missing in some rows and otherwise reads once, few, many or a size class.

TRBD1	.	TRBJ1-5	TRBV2	CASGQGERQPQHF	TGTGCCAGTGGACAGGGGGAGAGGCAGCCCCAGCATTTT
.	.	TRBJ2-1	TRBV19	CATRVRSDTYNEQFF	TGTGCCACCCGCGTACGTAGCGACACCTACAATGAGCAGTTCTTC
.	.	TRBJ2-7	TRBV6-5	CASSRGKLSYEQYF	TGTGCCAGCAGTAGGGGGAAGCTTTCCTACGAGCAGTACTTC
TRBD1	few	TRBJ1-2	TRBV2	CASREGDSATHGYTF	TGTGCCAGCAGGGAGGGGGACAGCGCAACTCATGGCTACACCTTC
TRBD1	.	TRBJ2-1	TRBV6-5	CASSYSDRGGEQFF	TGTGCCAGCAGTTACTCGGACAGGGGCGGTGAGCAGTTCTTC
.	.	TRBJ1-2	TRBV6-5	CASGGWGLNHGYTF	TGTGCCAGTGGTGGGTGGGGCCTTAACCATGGCTACACCTTC
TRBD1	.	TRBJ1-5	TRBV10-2	CASSATGGREPQHF	TGCGCCAGCAGTGCGACAGGGGGCCGGGAGCCCCAGCATTTT
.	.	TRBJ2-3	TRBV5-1	CASSLAGGSTDTQYF	TGCGCCAGCAGCTTGGCGGGCGGGAGCACAGATACGCAGTATTTT
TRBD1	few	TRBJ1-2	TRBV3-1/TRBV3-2	CASSQDLTGQGGYGYTF	TGTGCCAGCAGCCAAGATTTAACGGGACAGGGAGGCTATGGCTACACCTTC
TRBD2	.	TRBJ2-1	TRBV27	CASSLSGSGSNEQFF	TGTGCCAGCAGTTTATCAGGGAGCGGGAGTAATGAGCAGTTCTTC
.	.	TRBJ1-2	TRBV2	CASGGFREHYGYTF	TGTGCCAGCGGGGGCTTCCGCGAGCACTATGGCTACACCTTC